This T cell receptor beta chain is from a study of PD-1 blockade in classical Hodgkin lymphoma. Every patient had relapsed following autologous stem cell transplantation, and cohorts differed in brentuximab vedotin exposure. Clones were read by immunoSEQ multiplex PCR, and TCRdb kept only the in-frame ones, dropping some. The sample includes about 58,000 clones, approximately 89% seen only once; the top ten take about 10%. This TCR was sampled from a human donor with classical Hodgkin lymphoma. The sequences come from peripheral blood mononuclear cells (PBMCs), collected before the second cycle of nivolumab.

The CDR3: CASSYSEGLARNEQFF. The CDR3 region has the DNA TGTGCCAGCAGTTACTCTGAAGGACTAGCGAGGAATGAGCAGTTCTTC. V usage is TRBV6-6 and J usage is TRBJ2-1, with 9 bases matching TRBD2. Germline values: CDR1 MNHNY, CDR2 SVGAGI (reference sequence). The CDR3 totals 16 residues. V lost 0 bases to trimming and J lost 7 bases; unmatched junction nucleotides: 7.